One and the same sample provided the 16 T cell receptor beta chains below, sequenced in a study of cytomegalovirus exposure and HLA in healthy donors. PCR amplification relied on 60 Vbeta primers (plus 13 Jbeta primers). The assay was immunoSEQ multiplex PCR, and TCRdb's table has in-frame clones only and misses some. The sample has about 150,000 clones, roughly 80% seen once. The specimen sequenced was PBMCs. The receptors were sampled from a boy between 2 and 10 years old in good health and CMV-seronegative.

About this clone: Germline is not matched at one junction end, which may reflect a read error. J is TRBJ1-1 and V is TRBV5-1, with D possibly matching TRBD1 (5 bases). CDR3 length: 14 residues. Germline V CDR1 and CDR2: SGHRS, YFSETQ. This chain's CDR3 is CASGLGQANTEAFF. The CDR3, as DNA: TGCGCCAGCGGCTTAGGACAAGCGAACACTGAAGCTTTCTTT.

The chain's CDR3 is CASGERDKDYGYTF. Written as DNA, the CDR3 is TGTGCCAGCGGAGAGCGGGACAAGGATTATGGCTACACCTTC. The chain links TRBV6-1 to TRBJ1-2; D may be TRBD1 (6 bases). With 8 bases removed from V and 5 bases from J, the gap between germline ends came to 18 bases. Germline CDR1 reads MNHNS; CDR2 reads SASEGT. CDR3 length: 14 amino acids.

The V gene is TRBV19, the J gene TRBJ1-4; D unresolved. V was shortened by 6 bases and J by 0 bases, with 11 bases between the two germline ends. CDR1 and CDR2 from the germline V gene are LNHDA and SQIVND (reference sequence). The CDR3 runs 15 residues. The CDR3 loop is CASRSADATNEKLFF. Written as DNA, the CDR3 is TGTGCCAGTAGATCGGCGGATGCAACTAATGAAAAACTGTTTTTT.

The chain is built from TRBV9 and TRBJ2-2, with 7 bases identical to TRBD1. V lost 1 base, J lost 3 bases, and 12 bases stayed unmatched. The CDR3 has 18 amino acids. Germline V lookup: CDR1 SGDLS, CDR2 YYNGEE. In DNA, the CDR3 is TGTGCCAGCAGCGTATCGAGCAACACAGGGGTGGACACCGGGGAGCTGTTTTTT. Encoded protein: CASSVSSNTGVDTGELFF.

The chain couples TRBV7-9 to TRBJ2-1; 8 bases match TRBD1. The germline V gene has CDR1 SEHNR and CDR2 FQNEAQ (reference sequence). This CDR3 is built from 16 residues. With V trimmed by 2 bases and J by 8 bases, 11 bases remained unmatched. The CDR3 DNA sequence: TGTGCCAGCAGCTTACCGCGACAGGGGCAAACTCATGAGCAGTTCTTC. This codes for CASSLPRQGQTHEQFF.

This clone was observed a few times. The chain links TRBV28 to TRBJ1-5; 8 nucleotides agree with TRBD1. The ends lost 3 bases at V and 4 bases at J; junction bases unmatched: 8. The CDR3 loop spans 16 amino acids. Germline V CDR1 and CDR2: MDHEN, SYDVKM. The CDR3 coding sequence is TGTGCCAGCAGTTTTCGGCAGGGGGCGCCTAATCAGCCCCAGCATTTT. Residues: CASSFRQGAPNQPQHF.

The chain uses TRBV27 and TRBJ2-1; possibly TRBD1 for D (6 bases). This CDR3 contains 13 residues. Germline values: CDR1 MNHEY, CDR2 SMNVEV (reference sequence). The ends were cut back, 6 bases at V and 2 bases at J, with 8 bases in the middle. CDR3 in amino acids: CASSWTAYNEQFF. In DNA, the CDR3 is TGTGCCAGCAGCTGGACAGCCTACAATGAGCAGTTCTTC.

This chain joins TRBV6-1 and TRBJ2-3, with 7 bases matching TRBD2. V trimming: 4 bases; J trimming: 3 bases; junction bases outside the gene matches: 7. This CDR3 spans 15 amino acids. The germline gives CDR1 MNHNS, CDR2 SASEGT. This CDR3 reads CASSGGRVGTDTQYF. For the CDR3, the DNA is TGTGCCAGCAGTGGTGGGAGGGTGGGTACAGATACGCAGTATTTT.

This sequence joins TRBV5-8 and TRBJ1-5; no firm D call. The length of the CDR3 is 15 residues. V shed 0 bases and J shed 6 bases, with 13 bases lying between them. Per the germline V gene, CDR1 is SGHTS and CDR2 is YDEGEE. CDR3 protein: CASSLEFRGSQPQHF. The CDR3 bases are TGTGCCAGCAGCTTGGAGTTTCGGGGTAGTCAGCCCCAGCATTTT. Full variable domain (rest looked up from reference TRBV5-8 and TRBJ1-5): EAGVTQSPTHLIKTRGQQATLRCSPISGHTSVYWYQQALGLGLQFLLWYDEGEERNRGNFPPRFSGRQFPNYSSELNVNALELEDSALYLCASSLEFRGSQPQHFGDGTRLSIL.

The chain uses TRBV5-1 and TRBJ1-1; perhaps TRBD1 as D (6 bases). The V end was cut by 4 bases, the J end by 4 bases, with 23 bases between. Germline V gives CDR1 SGHRS, CDR2 YFSETQ. The CDR3 runs to 17 residues. Here the CDR3 DNA reads TGCGCCAGCAGCCCGATGGGAGGGGGAATAAGGGGCACTGAAGCTTTCTTT. It yields the protein CASSPMGGGIRGTEAFF.

J is TRBJ1-5 and V is TRBV18, with a weak D call TRBD1 (6 bases). V lost 1 base, J lost 0 bases, and 10 bases lay in between. Germline V CDR1 and CDR2: KGHSH, LQKENI. The CDR3 runs 16 residues. The CDR3 reads CASSPRQGNSNQPQHF. The CDR3 DNA sequence: TGTGCCAGCTCACCACGTCAGGGGAATAGCAATCAGCCCCAGCATTTT.

This clone has just a few counts. This may arise from a read error, as a much more abundant clone is one base away. Other DNA sequences in the same sample also yield this CDR3. The rearrangement links TRBV25-1 to TRBJ2-2; TRBD1 agrees at 9 bases. Germline V gene sequence: CDR1 MGHDK, CDR2 SYGVNS. The CDR3 totals 15 residues. The CDR3 reads CASSPGQGDTGELFF. The CDR3 nucleotides read TGCGCCAGCAGCCCGGGACAGGGCGACACCGGGGAGCTGTTTTTT.

V usage is TRBV25-1 and J usage is TRBJ1-2, with D perhaps TRBD1 (5 bases). CDR1 is MGHDK, CDR2 SYGVNS, per germline. The CDR3 totals 11 residues. Trimming left V 9 bases short and J 0 bases short, with 5 bases between. The CDR3 reads CARTANYGYTF. The CDR3 nucleotides are TGTGCCAGGACAGCTAACTATGGCTACACCTTC.

The chain couples TRBV4-3 to TRBJ2-2, with TRBD1 matching over 8 bases. This CDR3 has 18 residues. The V gene's germline CDR1 is LGHNA and CDR2 YSLEER. Losses at the gene ends were 7 bases for V and 0 bases for J; bases not matched to a gene: 13. The chain's CDR3 is CASNDFDRGLTNTGELFF. The CDR3 DNA reads TGCGCCAGCAACGACTTCGACAGGGGCCTCACGAACACCGGGGAGCTGTTTTTT.

The V and J genes are TRBV9 and TRBJ1-2; perhaps TRBD1 as D (6 bases). This CDR3 is 13 amino acids long. Trimming shortened V by 6 bases and J by 6 bases, and 15 bases separated the two germline ends. Germline V gene data show CDR1 as SGDLS and CDR2 as YYNGEE. CDR3: CASKERGGNGYTF. As DNA, the CDR3 is TGTGCCAGCAAGGAACGAGGGGGAAATGGCTACACCTTC.

CDR3: CATSSPSDYGYTF. CDR3 bases: TGTGCCACCAGCAGTCCTAGTGACTATGGCTACACCTTC. This chain links TRBV15 with TRBJ1-2, with D unclear. The CDR3 has 13 residues. CDR1 and CDR2 from the germline V gene are LNHNV and YYDKDF (reference sequence). The V end was cut by 3 bases, the J end by 3 bases, with 8 bases between.